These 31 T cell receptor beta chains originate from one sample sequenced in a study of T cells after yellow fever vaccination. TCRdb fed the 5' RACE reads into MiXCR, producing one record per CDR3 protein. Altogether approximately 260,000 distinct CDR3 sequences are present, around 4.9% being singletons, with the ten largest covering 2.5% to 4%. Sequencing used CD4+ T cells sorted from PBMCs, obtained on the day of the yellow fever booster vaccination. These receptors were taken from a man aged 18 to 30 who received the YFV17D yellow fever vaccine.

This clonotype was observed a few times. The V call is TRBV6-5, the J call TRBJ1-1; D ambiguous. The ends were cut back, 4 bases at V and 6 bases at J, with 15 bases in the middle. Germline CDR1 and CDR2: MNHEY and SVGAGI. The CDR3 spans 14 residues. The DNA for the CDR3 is TGTGCCAGCAGTTTCCGACGGGGATCGGCTGAAGCTTTCTTT. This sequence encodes CASSFRRGSAEAFF.

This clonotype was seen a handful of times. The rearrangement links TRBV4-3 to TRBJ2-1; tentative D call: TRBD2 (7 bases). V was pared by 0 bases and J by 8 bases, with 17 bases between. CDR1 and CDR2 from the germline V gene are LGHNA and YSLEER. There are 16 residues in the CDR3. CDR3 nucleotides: TGCGCCAGCAGCCAAGATGTTTTGGGGGGGGGCCATGAGCAGTTCTTC. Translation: CASSQDVLGGGHEQFF.

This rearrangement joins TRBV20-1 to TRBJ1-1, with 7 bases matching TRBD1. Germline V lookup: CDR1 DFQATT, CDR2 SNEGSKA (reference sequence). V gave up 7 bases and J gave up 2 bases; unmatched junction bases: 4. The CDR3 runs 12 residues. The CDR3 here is CSVGQENTEAFF. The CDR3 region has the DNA TGCAGTGTCGGACAGGAAAACACTGAAGCTTTCTTT.

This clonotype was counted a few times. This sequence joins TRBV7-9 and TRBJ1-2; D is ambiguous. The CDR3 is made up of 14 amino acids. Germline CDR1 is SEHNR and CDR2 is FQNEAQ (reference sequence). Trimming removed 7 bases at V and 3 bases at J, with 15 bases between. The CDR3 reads CASNRGQSHYGYTF. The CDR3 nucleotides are TGTGCCAGCAACCGAGGCCAGAGCCACTATGGCTACACCTTC. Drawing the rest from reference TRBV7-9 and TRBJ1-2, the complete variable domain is DTGVSQNPRHKITKRGQNVTFRCDPISEHNRLYWYRQTLGQGPEFLTYFQNEAQLEKSRLLSDRFSAERPKGSFSTLEIQRTEQGDSAMYLCASNRGQSHYGYTFGSGTRLTVV.

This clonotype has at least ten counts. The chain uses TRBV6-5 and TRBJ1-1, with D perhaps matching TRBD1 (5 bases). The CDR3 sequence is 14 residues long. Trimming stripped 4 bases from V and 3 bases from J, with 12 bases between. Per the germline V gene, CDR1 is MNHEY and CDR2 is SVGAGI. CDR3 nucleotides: TGTGCCAGCAGTTTCCAGTCGGGGGACACTGAAGCTTTCTTT. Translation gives CASSFQSGDTEAFF.

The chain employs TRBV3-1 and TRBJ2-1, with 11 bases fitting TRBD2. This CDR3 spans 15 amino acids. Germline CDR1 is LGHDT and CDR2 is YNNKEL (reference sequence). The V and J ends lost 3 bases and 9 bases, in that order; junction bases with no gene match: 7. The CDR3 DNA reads TGTGCCAGCAGCCAGAATAGCGGGGGGGCTGGTGAGCAGTTCTTC. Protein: CASSQNSGGAGEQFF.

CDR3 in DNA: TGCGCCAGCAGCCACCTAGCCGGGACTAGCATCTATGAGCAGTTCTTC. Translating gives CASSHLAGTSIYEQFF. The chain recombines TRBV4-3 with TRBJ2-1; 9 bases map to TRBD2. Trimming removed 3 bases from V and 8 bases from J; junction bases left unmatched: 11. CDR1 LGHNA and CDR2 YSLEER come from the germline V gene. This CDR3 is built from 16 residues.

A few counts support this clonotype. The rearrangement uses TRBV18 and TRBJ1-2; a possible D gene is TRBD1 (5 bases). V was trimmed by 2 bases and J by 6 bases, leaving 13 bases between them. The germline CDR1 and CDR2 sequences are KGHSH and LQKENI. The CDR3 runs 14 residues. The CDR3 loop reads CASSPTQRDDGYTF. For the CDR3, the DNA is TGTGCCAGCTCACCAACGCAAAGGGACGATGGCTACACCTTC. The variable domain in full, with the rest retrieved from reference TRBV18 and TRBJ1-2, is NAGVMQNPRHLVRRRGQEARLRCSPMKGHSHVYWYRQLPEEGLKFMVYLQKENIIDESGMPKERFSAEFPKEGPSILRIQQVVRGDSAAYFCASSPTQRDDGYTFGSGTRLTVV.

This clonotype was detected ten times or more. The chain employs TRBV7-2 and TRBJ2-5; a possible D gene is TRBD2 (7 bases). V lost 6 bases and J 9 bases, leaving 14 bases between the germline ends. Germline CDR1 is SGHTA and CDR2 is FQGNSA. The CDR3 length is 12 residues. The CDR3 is CASSPQGRAQYF. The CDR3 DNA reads TGTGCCAGCAGTCCTCAGGGGAGGGCCCAGTACTTC.

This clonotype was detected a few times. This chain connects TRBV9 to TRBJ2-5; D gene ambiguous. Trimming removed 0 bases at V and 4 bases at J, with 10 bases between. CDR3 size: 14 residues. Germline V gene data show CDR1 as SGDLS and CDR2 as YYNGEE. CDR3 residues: CASSVDQPGETQYF. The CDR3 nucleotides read TGTGCCAGCAGCGTAGACCAGCCCGGAGAGACCCAGTACTTC.

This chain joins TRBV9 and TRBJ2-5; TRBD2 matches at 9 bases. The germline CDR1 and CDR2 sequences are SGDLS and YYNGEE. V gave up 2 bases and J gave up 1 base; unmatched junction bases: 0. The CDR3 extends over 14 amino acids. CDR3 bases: TGTGCCAGCAGCGTTAGCGGGGGCCAAGAGACCCAGTACTTC. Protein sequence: CASSVSGGQETQYF.

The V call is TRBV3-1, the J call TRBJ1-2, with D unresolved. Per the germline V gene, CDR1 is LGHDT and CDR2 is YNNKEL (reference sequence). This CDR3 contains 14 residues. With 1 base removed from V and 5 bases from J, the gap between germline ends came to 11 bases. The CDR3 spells CASSQAGEGYGYTF. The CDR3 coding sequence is TGTGCCAGCAGCCAAGCCGGGGAAGGTTATGGCTACACCTTC.

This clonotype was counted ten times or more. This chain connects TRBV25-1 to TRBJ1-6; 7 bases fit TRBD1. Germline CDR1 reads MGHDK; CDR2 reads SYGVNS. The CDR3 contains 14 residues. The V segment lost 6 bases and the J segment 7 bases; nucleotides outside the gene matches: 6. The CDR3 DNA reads TGTGCCAGCAGGACAGGGTCAGGCAATTCACCCCTCCACTTT. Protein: CASRTGSGNSPLHF.

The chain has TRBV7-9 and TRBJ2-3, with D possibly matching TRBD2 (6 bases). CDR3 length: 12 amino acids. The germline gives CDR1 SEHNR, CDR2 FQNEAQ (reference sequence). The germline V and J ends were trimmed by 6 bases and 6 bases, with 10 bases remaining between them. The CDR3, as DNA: TGTGCCAGCAGAGACCGGGGGGATACGCAGTATTTT. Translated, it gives CASRDRGDTQYF.

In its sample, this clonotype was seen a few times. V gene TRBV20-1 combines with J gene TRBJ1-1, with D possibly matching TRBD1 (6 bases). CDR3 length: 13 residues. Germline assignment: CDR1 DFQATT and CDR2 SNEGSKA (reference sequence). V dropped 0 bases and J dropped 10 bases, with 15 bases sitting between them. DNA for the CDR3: TGCAGTGCTAGAGATACAGGGTATCATCCAGCTTTCTTT. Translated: CSARDTGYHPAFF.

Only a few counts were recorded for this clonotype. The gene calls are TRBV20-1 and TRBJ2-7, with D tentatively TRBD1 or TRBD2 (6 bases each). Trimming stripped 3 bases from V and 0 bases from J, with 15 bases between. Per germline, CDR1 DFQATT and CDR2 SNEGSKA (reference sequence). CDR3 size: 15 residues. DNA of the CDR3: TGCAGTGCTAGCAAACCGGGGGCTTCCTCCTACGAGCAGTACGTC. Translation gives CSASKPGASSYEQYV.

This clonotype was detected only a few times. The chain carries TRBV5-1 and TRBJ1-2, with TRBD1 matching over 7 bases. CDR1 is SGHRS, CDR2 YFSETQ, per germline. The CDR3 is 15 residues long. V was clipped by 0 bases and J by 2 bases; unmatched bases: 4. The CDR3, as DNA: TGCGCCAGCAGCTTGGAGTCAGGGGGAAACTATGGCTACACCTTC. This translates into CASSLESGGNYGYTF. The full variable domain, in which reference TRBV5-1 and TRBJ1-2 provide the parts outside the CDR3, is KAGVTQTPRYLIKTRGQQVTLSCSPISGHRSVSWYQQTPGQGLQFLFEYFSETQRNKGNFPGRFSGRQFSNSRSEMNVSTLELGDSALYLCASSLESGGNYGYTFGSGTRLTVV.

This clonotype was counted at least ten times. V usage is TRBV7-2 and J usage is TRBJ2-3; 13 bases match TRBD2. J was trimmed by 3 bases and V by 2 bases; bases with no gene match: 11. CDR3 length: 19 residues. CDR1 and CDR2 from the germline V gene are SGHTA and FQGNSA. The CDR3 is CASSLRWRLAGGRTDTQYF. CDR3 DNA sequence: TGTGCCAGCAGCTTACGCTGGCGACTAGCGGGGGGCCGGACAGATACGCAGTATTTT.

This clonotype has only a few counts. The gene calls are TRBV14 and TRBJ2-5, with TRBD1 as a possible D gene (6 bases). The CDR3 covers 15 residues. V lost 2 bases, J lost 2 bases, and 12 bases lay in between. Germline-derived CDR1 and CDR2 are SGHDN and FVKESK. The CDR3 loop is CASSQLTGRQETQYF. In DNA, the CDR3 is TGTGCCAGCAGCCAATTAACAGGGCGTCAAGAGACCCAGTACTTC.

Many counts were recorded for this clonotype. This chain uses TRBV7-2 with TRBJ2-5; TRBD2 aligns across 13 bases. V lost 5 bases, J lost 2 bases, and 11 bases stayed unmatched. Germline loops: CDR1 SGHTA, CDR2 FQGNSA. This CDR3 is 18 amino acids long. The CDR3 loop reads CASSPGATSGGGQETQYF. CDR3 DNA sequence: TGTGCCAGCAGCCCGGGCGCCACTAGCGGGGGGGGACAAGAGACCCAGTACTTC.

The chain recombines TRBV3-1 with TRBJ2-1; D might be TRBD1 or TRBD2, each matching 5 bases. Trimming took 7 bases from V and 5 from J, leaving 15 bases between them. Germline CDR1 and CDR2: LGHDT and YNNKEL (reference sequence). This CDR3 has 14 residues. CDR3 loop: CASKPGLEHNEQFF. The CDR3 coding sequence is TGTGCCAGCAAACCGGGGCTGGAACACAATGAGCAGTTCTTC.

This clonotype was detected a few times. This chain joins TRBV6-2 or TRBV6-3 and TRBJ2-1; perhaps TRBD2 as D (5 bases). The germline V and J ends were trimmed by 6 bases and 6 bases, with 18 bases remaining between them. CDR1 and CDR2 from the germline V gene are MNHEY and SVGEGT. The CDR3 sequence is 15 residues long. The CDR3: CASRFFSGLRNEQFF. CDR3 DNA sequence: TGTGCCAGCAGATTTTTCTCAGGACTCCGCAATGAGCAGTTCTTC.

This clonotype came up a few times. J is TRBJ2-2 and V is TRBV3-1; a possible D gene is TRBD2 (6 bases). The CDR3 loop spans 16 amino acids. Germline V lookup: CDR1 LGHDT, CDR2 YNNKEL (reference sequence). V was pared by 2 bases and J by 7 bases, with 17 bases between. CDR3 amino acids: CASSQRRWGVGGELFF. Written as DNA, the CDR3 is TGTGCCAGCAGCCAACGAAGATGGGGGGTCGGCGGGGAGCTGTTTTTT.

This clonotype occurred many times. The CDR3 bases are TGTGCCAGCAGCTTGAACCGGGACAGGGCTTTCTTT. Amino acid sequence: CASSLNRDRAFF. J is TRBJ1-1 and V is TRBV5-4; TRBD1 aligns across 8 bases. Germline V gene sequence: CDR1 SGHNT, CDR2 YYREEE (reference sequence). V dropped 1 base and J dropped 11; count of bases not matched to a gene: 4. CDR3 length equals 12 residues.

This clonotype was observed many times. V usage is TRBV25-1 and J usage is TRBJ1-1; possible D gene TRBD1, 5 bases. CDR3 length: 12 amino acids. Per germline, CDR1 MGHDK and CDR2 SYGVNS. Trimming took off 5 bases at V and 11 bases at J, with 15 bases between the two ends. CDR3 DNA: TGTGCCAGCAGTCGTTCTGAACAGGCGGCTTTCTTT. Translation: CASSRSEQAAFF.

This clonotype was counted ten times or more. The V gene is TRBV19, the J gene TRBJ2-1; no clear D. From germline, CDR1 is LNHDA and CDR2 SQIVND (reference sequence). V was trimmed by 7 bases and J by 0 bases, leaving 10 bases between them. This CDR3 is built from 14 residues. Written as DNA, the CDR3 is TGTGCCAGTACCACTCCAAACTCCTACAATGAGCAGTTCTTC. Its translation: CASTTPNSYNEQFF.

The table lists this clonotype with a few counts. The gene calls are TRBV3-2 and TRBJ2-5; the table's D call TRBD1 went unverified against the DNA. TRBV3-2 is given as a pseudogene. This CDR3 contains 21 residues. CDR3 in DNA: TGTGCCAGCAGCCAAGCTCCCCAAGGACAGGGGCTCGGGTGGGATCGAGAGACCCAGTACTTC. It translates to CASSQAPQGQGLGWDRETQYF.

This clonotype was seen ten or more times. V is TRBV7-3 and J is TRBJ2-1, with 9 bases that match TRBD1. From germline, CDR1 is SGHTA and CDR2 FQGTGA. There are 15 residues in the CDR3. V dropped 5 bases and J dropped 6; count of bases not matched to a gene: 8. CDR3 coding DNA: TGTGCCAGCAGCCCCGACAGGGGGACCTTCAATGAGCAGTTCTTC. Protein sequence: CASSPDRGTFNEQFF.

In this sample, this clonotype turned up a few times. The CDR3 here is CASSRDRGNSPLHF. CDR3 sequence (DNA): TGCGCCAGCAGCAGGGACAGGGGAAATTCACCCCTCCACTTT. The rearrangement joins TRBV5-1 to TRBJ1-6; 10 nucleotides align to TRBD1. In germline, CDR1 is SGHRS, CDR2 YFSETQ. CDR3 size: 14 residues. J was trimmed by 7 bases and V by 4 bases; bases with no gene match: 2.

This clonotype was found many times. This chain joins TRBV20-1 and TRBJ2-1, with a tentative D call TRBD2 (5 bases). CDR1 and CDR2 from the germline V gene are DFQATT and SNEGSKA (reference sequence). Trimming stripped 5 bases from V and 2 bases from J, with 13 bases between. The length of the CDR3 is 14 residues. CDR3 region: CSALRGGAYNEQFF. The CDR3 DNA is TGCAGTGCTCTCCGGGGTGGAGCCTACAATGAGCAGTTCTTC.

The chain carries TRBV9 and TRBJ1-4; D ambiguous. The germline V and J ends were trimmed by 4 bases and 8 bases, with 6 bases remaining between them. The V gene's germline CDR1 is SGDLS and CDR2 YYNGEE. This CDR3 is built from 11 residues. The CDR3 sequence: CASSNEEKLFF. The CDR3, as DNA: TGTGCCAGCAGCAATGAAGAAAAACTGTTTTTT.